This TCR beta chain comes out of a study of identical twins. In this sample, this clonotype turned up many times. The CDR3 contains 14 residues. V was trimmed by 3 bases and J by 0 bases, leaving 6 bases between them. Each CDR3 protein gets one entry after TCRdb re-called the 5' RACE reads with MiXCR. The repertoire has 400,000 to 650,000 distinct CDR3 sequences, approximately 22% of them found once; the top ten carry about 0.99%. In addition, the sample was reused for a study of T cells expressing NK-cell markers.

This sequence joins TRBV12-3 or TRBV12-4 and TRBJ1-5; D possibly corresponds to TRBD1 (5 bases). The sequenced sample was CD4+ T cells sorted from blood. The sequence was obtained from a woman between 18 and 30 years old in good health. This chain's CDR3 is CASSLGVSNQPQHF. The CDR3 nucleotides are TGTGCCAGCAGTTTGGGGGTTAGCAATCAGCCCCAGCATTTT.